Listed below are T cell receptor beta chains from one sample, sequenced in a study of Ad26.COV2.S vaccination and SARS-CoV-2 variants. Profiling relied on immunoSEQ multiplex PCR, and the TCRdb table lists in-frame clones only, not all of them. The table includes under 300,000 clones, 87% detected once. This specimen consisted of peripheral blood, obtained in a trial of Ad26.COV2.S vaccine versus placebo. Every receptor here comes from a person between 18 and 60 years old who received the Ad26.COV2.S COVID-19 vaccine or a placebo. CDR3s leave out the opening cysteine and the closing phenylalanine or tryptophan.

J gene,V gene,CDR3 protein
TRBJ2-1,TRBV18,ASSTDSSGMNEQF
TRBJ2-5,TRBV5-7,ASSCRTGPQETQY
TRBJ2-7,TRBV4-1,ASSQATGTVPYEQY
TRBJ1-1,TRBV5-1,ASSTERTDTEAF
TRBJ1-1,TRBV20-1,SADRGPEAF
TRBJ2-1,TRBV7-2,ASSFGTLRNEQF
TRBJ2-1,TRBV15,ATSRDPGLAGGEQF
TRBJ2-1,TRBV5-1,ASSPRTGPGEQF
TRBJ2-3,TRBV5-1,ASSLGLSTDTQY
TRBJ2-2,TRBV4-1,ASSQEGALAGGLGELF
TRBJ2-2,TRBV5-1,ASSKAARNTGELF
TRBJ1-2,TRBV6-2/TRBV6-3,ASSDGVTYGYT
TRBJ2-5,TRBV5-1,ASSGGVRQETQY
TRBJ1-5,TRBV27,ASRHLSQPQH
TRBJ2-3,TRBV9,ASKSTDTQY
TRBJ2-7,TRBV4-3,ASSQDRDHSYEQY
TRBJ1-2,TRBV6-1,ASSEGSTLYYGYT
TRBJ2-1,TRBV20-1,SASSGGSSYNEQF
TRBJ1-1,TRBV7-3,ASSLLGFTEAF
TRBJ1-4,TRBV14,ASSQVLRQGLF
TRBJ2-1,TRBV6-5,ASTFTSRGDNEQF
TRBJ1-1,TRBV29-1,SAPGPEAF
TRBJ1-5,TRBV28,ASTSSGWSGNQPQH
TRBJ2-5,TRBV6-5,ASSYSTTSGGETQY
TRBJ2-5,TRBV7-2,ASSLGTSGGIKTQY
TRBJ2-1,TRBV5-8,ASSLLAGYNEQF
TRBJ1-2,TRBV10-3,AISLHWTGPYGYT
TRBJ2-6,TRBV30,AWSVIRLTHSGANVLT
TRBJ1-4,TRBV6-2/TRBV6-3,ASSWNLNEKLF